Listed below are T cell receptor beta chains from one sample, sequenced in a study of glioma-infiltrating T cells. TCRdb reprocessed the multiplex PCR reads with MiXCR, giving one entry per CDR3 protein. Of approximately 140,000 distinct CDR3 sequences detected, about 25% appear once; the ten largest clones hold 27%. The sample taken for sequencing was glioma tissue, nonneoplastic brain tissue, or PBMCs (not recorded which). The receptors derive from a human donor with low-grade glioma or glioblastoma, undergoing nonglioma brain surgery, or in good health (not recorded which). Each CDR3 is given without its conserved first and last residue. A D gene is named only where the DNA matches it firmly. The size of a clone is reported for some rows only, either as once, few or many, or as a class for expanded clones.

d_call: TRBD1; j_call: TRBJ1-1; clone_size: few; v_call: TRBV11-2; cdr3_aa: ASSYGTGVNTEAF
d_call: NA; j_call: TRBJ2-3; clone_size: NA; v_call: TRBV5-8; cdr3_aa: ASSAWGTGTDTQY
d_call: TRBD1; j_call: TRBJ1-2; clone_size: NA; v_call: TRBV28; cdr3_aa: ASSHGTATRVDYGYT
d_call: NA; j_call: TRBJ1-1; clone_size: few; v_call: TRBV6-6; cdr3_aa: ASSYLREVTEAF
d_call: NA; j_call: TRBJ1-4; clone_size: few; v_call: TRBV28; cdr3_aa: ASSWQSEKLF
d_call: NA; j_call: TRBJ2-3; clone_size: NA; v_call: TRBV2; cdr3_aa: ASLNNLSTDTQY
d_call: TRBD1; j_call: TRBJ1-1; clone_size: NA; v_call: TRBV13; cdr3_aa: ASSLGTGYTEAF
d_call: NA; j_call: TRBJ1-1; clone_size: medium-sized; v_call: TRBV6-2/TRBV6-3; cdr3_aa: ASSYQGTTEAF
d_call: NA; j_call: TRBJ2-3; clone_size: many; v_call: TRBV6-6; cdr3_aa: ASSYSNTDTQY
d_call: NA; j_call: TRBJ1-1; clone_size: few; v_call: TRBV11-2; cdr3_aa: ASSQTGYTEAF
d_call: NA; j_call: TRBJ2-2; clone_size: few; v_call: TRBV28; cdr3_aa: ASRLLMSTGELF
d_call: TRBD2; j_call: TRBJ2-5; clone_size: many; v_call: TRBV6-1; cdr3_aa: ATFIAGGGETQY
d_call: NA; j_call: TRBJ1-6; clone_size: many; v_call: TRBV27; cdr3_aa: ASSQQSSYNSPLH
d_call: NA; j_call: TRBJ2-1; clone_size: NA; v_call: TRBV7-8; cdr3_aa: ASSPEGVLSYNEQF
d_call: NA; j_call: TRBJ2-2; clone_size: few; v_call: TRBV27; cdr3_aa: ASSPNPGPGELF
d_call: NA; j_call: TRBJ2-3; clone_size: few; v_call: TRBV6-1; cdr3_aa: ASSEGRGDTQY
d_call: NA; j_call: TRBJ1-5; clone_size: NA; v_call: TRBV20-1; cdr3_aa: SARDDSNQPQH
d_call: NA; j_call: TRBJ1-5; clone_size: many; v_call: TRBV6-1; cdr3_aa: ASSYRGNQPQH
d_call: TRBD2; j_call: TRBJ2-3; clone_size: many; v_call: TRBV27; cdr3_aa: ASSLFGAGGRDTQY
d_call: NA; j_call: TRBJ2-3; clone_size: few; v_call: TRBV6-2/TRBV6-3; cdr3_aa: ASSKPGHKDTQY
d_call: TRBD1; j_call: TRBJ1-3; clone_size: NA; v_call: TRBV4-1; cdr3_aa: ASSQFDRVSGNTIY
d_call: NA; j_call: TRBJ1-2; clone_size: NA; v_call: TRBV14; cdr3_aa: ASSQDRASNYGYT
d_call: NA; j_call: TRBJ2-1; clone_size: many; v_call: TRBV24-1; cdr3_aa: ATSDRKGGGNEQF
d_call: TRBD1; j_call: TRBJ1-2; clone_size: NA; v_call: TRBV2; cdr3_aa: ASSSGQGADYGYT
d_call: TRBD1; j_call: TRBJ1-2; clone_size: once; v_call: TRBV11-2; cdr3_aa: ASSFAGTANCGYT
d_call: NA; j_call: TRBJ2-3; clone_size: few; v_call: TRBV29-1; cdr3_aa: SVDTPQY
d_call: NA; j_call: TRBJ1-2; clone_size: many; v_call: TRBV15; cdr3_aa: ATSGRQYYGYT
d_call: NA; j_call: TRBJ1-1; clone_size: NA; v_call: TRBV7-9; cdr3_aa: ASSPPRPTEAF
d_call: NA; j_call: TRBJ2-2; clone_size: few; v_call: TRBV7-9; cdr3_aa: ASSQAPLGTGELF
d_call: TRBD1; j_call: TRBJ2-2; clone_size: many; v_call: TRBV27; cdr3_aa: ASSNRDRANTGELF
d_call: TRBD2; j_call: TRBJ2-3; clone_size: NA; v_call: TRBV11-2; cdr3_aa: ASSRGGGGTDTQY
d_call: TRBD1; j_call: TRBJ1-4; clone_size: few; v_call: TRBV28; cdr3_aa: ASRSAQGAGDEKLF
d_call: NA; j_call: TRBJ1-1; clone_size: once; v_call: TRBV7-9; cdr3_aa: ASTPEATNTEAF
d_call: TRBD2; j_call: TRBJ2-3; clone_size: NA; v_call: TRBV20-1; cdr3_aa: SAISGGNTDTQY
d_call: NA; j_call: TRBJ1-2; clone_size: NA; v_call: TRBV28; cdr3_aa: ASSLTGPNYGYT
d_call: TRBD1; j_call: TRBJ2-3; clone_size: many; v_call: TRBV24-1; cdr3_aa: ATSDSGTGWSTDTQY
d_call: NA; j_call: TRBJ2-3; clone_size: NA; v_call: TRBV2; cdr3_aa: ASRETQSTDTQY
d_call: TRBD1; j_call: TRBJ2-1; clone_size: few; v_call: TRBV4-1; cdr3_aa: ASSPWTGTYNEQF
d_call: NA; j_call: TRBJ1-2; clone_size: NA; v_call: TRBV18; cdr3_aa: ASASKVGPGYT
d_call: NA; j_call: TRBJ1-1; clone_size: NA; v_call: TRBV10-1; cdr3_aa: ASSESNRDTEAF
d_call: NA; j_call: TRBJ2-1; clone_size: few; v_call: TRBV6-2/TRBV6-3; cdr3_aa: AGSYLGPSYNEQF
d_call: NA; j_call: TRBJ2-1; clone_size: few; v_call: TRBV2; cdr3_aa: ANSGTTYNEQF
d_call: NA; j_call: TRBJ1-3; clone_size: few; v_call: TRBV11-2; cdr3_aa: ASSQVPTASGNTIY
d_call: TRBD1; j_call: TRBJ1-1; clone_size: NA; v_call: TRBV20-1; cdr3_aa: SAAQGVGENTEAF
d_call: NA; j_call: TRBJ1-1; clone_size: many; v_call: TRBV25-1; cdr3_aa: ASSELSLGAF
d_call: NA; j_call: TRBJ2-1; clone_size: NA; v_call: TRBV20-1; cdr3_aa: SARGQGGSGQF
d_call: NA; j_call: TRBJ2-1; clone_size: NA; v_call: TRBV19; cdr3_aa: ASSIGQWNEQF
d_call: NA; j_call: TRBJ1-2; clone_size: NA; v_call: TRBV4-1; cdr3_aa: ASSQDRLYGYT
d_call: TRBD1; j_call: TRBJ1-1; clone_size: many; v_call: TRBV4-2; cdr3_aa: ASSLRVGRQGASEAF
d_call: NA; j_call: TRBJ2-3; clone_size: few; v_call: TRBV24-1; cdr3_aa: ATSDGGGPDTQY
d_call: NA; j_call: TRBJ1-1; clone_size: many; v_call: TRBV27; cdr3_aa: ASSPRWDTEAF
d_call: NA; j_call: TRBJ2-3; clone_size: NA; v_call: TRBV19; cdr3_aa: ASSSGQSLADTQY
d_call: NA; j_call: TRBJ2-1; clone_size: few; v_call: TRBV24-1; cdr3_aa: ATSDLSDRNEQF
d_call: NA; j_call: TRBJ1-1; clone_size: few; v_call: TRBV7-9; cdr3_aa: ASSLISFRGDTEAF